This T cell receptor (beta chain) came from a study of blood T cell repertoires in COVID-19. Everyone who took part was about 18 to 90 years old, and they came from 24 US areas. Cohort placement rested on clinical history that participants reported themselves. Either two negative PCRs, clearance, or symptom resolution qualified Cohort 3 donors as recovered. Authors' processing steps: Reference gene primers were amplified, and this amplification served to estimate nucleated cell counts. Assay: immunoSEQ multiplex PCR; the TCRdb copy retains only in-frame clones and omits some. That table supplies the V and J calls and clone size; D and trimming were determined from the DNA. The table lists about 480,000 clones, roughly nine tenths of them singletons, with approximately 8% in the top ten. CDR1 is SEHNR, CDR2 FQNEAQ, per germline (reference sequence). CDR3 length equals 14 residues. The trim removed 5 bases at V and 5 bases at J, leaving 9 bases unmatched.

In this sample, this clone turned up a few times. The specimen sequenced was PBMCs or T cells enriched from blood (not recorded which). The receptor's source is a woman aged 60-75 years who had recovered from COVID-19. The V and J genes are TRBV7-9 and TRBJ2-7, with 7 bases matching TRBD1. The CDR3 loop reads CASSPDRVRDEQYF. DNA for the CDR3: TGTGCCAGCAGCCCAGACAGGGTAAGGGACGAGCAGTACTTC.